The 15 T cell receptor beta chains listed next were all sequenced from one sample in a study of T cell responses to AZD1222 COVID-19 vaccine. Assay: immunoSEQ multiplex PCR; the TCRdb copy retains only in-frame clones and omits some. The sample includes over 110,000 clones, under 95% of them seen just once. Sequencing used peripheral blood, obtained on day 0 of AZD1222 vaccination. The receptors come from an adult in good health.

The V and J genes are TRBV6-5 and TRBJ1-5; D remains unclear. Trimming pared 8 bases from V and 0 bases from J, leaving 14 bases between. CDR3 length equals 15 residues. Germline loops: CDR1 MNHEY, CDR2 SVGAGI. The CDR3 nucleotides are TGTGCCAGCCACCCCGGAGGCTATAGCAATCAGCCCCAGCATTTT. Protein: CASHPGGYSNQPQHF.

This chain connects TRBV5-4 to TRBJ2-7; TRBD2 is a possible D gene (6 bases). The CDR3 has 13 amino acids. Trimming shortened V by 5 bases and J by 2 bases, and 11 bases separated the two germline ends. Per the germline V gene, CDR1 is SGHNT and CDR2 is YYREEE (reference sequence). CDR3 nucleotides: TGTGCCAGCAGTCGGGACTTAACCTACGAGCAGTACTTC. Its translation is CASSRDLTYEQYF.

The chain has TRBV27 and TRBJ1-5, with D maybe TRBD1 (6 bases). The germline CDR1 and CDR2 sequences are MNHEY and SMNVEV (reference sequence). The CDR3 is 15 residues long. Trimming pared 6 bases from V and 2 bases from J, leaving 14 bases between. CDR3 sequence (DNA): TGTGCCAGCAGAGGGGGGATCGGGGGCAATCAGCCCCAGCATTTT. Residues: CASRGGIGGNQPQHF.

V is TRBV7-7 and J is TRBJ2-1; TRBD2 might be the D (5 bases). Germline CDR1 is SSHAT and CDR2 is FNYEAQ (reference sequence). This CDR3 spans 13 amino acids. V lost 3 bases, J lost 6 bases, and 9 bases lay in between. The CDR3 protein is CASSFLSGNEQFF. The CDR3 DNA is TGTGCCAGCAGCTTCCTGAGCGGCAATGAGCAGTTCTTC. The variable domain in full, completed from reference TRBV7-7 and TRBJ2-1, reads GAGVSQSPRYKVTKRGQDVTLRCDPISSHATLYWYQQALGQGPEFLTYFNYEAQPDKSGLPSDRFSAERPEGSISTLTIQRTEQRDSAMYRCASSFLSGNEQFFGPGTRLTVL.

The V gene is TRBV28, the J gene TRBJ2-2, with D perhaps given as TRBD1 or TRBD2 (5 bases each). The CDR3 consists of 16 residues. Trimming took off 6 bases at V and 5 bases at J, with 19 bases between the two ends. The germline V gene has CDR1 MDHEN and CDR2 SYDVKM. CDR3: CASRRRGWGKTGELFF. CDR3 sequence (DNA): TGTGCCAGCAGGCGAAGAGGGTGGGGGAAAACCGGGGAGCTGTTTTTT.

This clone was seen ten or more times. V and J are TRBV6-1 and TRBJ1-5; possibly TRBD1 for D (5 bases). The ends were cut back, 4 bases at V and 4 bases at J, with 17 bases in the middle. The CDR3 length is 16 residues. Germline values: CDR1 MNHNS, CDR2 SASEGT. CDR3 loop: CASSGRGWGGNQPQHF. The CDR3, as DNA: TGTGCCAGCAGTGGCCGGGGCTGGGGGGGGAATCAGCCCCAGCATTTT.

The CDR3 sequence is CASSPTSGPYEQYF. The DNA for the CDR3 is TGTGCCAGCAGCCCTACTAGCGGTCCCTACGAGCAGTACTTC. The rearrangement uses TRBV7-6 and TRBJ2-7, with TRBD2 matching over 8 bases. With 5 bases clipped from V and 2 bases from J, the junction kept 5 bases outside the gene matches. Germline V gene sequence: CDR1 SGHVS, CDR2 FNYEAQ. The CDR3 spans 14 residues.

The chain employs TRBV6-6 and TRBJ1-1; the D gene is possibly TRBD1 (6 bases). The CDR3 is 16 amino acids. Per the germline V gene, CDR1 is MNHNY and CDR2 is SVGAGI (reference sequence). V was shortened by 10 bases and J by 4 bases, with 25 bases between the two germline ends. CDR3 protein: CATQRGGGAEGTEAFF. DNA for the CDR3: TGTGCCACCCAGAGAGGGGGGGGTGCAGAGGGCACTGAAGCTTTCTTT.

The genes are TRBV24-1 and TRBJ2-2; D uncertain. The V gene lost 2 bases and the J gene lost 6 bases, with 9 bases spanning the gap. CDR1 is KGHDR and CDR2 is SFDVKD in the germline V gene. The CDR3 has 14 amino acids. Written as DNA, the CDR3 is TGTGCCACCAGTGATTCCCTAGAGGCCGGGGAGCTGTTTTTT. Amino acids: CATSDSLEAGELFF.

This chain links TRBV11-1 with TRBJ2-1, with 7 bases aligning to TRBD1. The ends lost 3 bases at V and 6 bases at J; junction bases unmatched: 2. CDR1 is SGHAT and CDR2 is FQDESV in the germline V gene (reference sequence). The CDR3 consists of 13 residues. CDR3 bases: TGTGCCAGCAGCTTCGACAGGGTCAATGAGCAGTTCTTC. It translates to CASSFDRVNEQFF.

The CDR3 DNA reads TGTGCCAGTGGCCCGGCAGCTTTCTTT. This encodes CASGPAAFF. This rearrangement joins TRBV19 to TRBJ1-1, with D unclear. This CDR3 region has 9 residues. Per germline, CDR1 LNHDA and CDR2 SQIVND (reference sequence). Deletions cut 8 bases from V and 10 bases from J, with 8 bases between.

The chain couples TRBV24-1 to TRBJ2-5; D ambiguous. The CDR3 loop spans 14 amino acids. Germline V gene lookup returns CDR1 KGHDR and CDR2 SFDVKD. The germline V and J ends were trimmed by 3 bases and 0 bases, with 7 bases remaining between them. Written as DNA, the CDR3 is TGTGCCACCAGTGATAGGACCAACCAAGAGACCCAGTACTTC. Protein sequence: CATSDRTNQETQYF.

The chain combines TRBV27 with TRBJ2-6; D is unclear. Germline loops: CDR1 MNHEY, CDR2 SMNVEV (reference sequence). The CDR3 runs to 17 residues. V was pared by 2 bases and J by 0 bases, with 11 bases between. This chain's CDR3 is CASSLVGSFSGANVLTF. CDR3 sequence (DNA): TGTGCCAGCAGTTTAGTAGGCAGCTTCTCTGGGGCCAACGTCCTGACTTTC.

This chain joins TRBV11-2 and TRBJ2-1; tentatively, D is TRBD2 (5 bases). In germline, CDR1 is SGHAT, CDR2 FQNNGV. V was clipped by 1 base and J by 7 bases, with 14 bases between them. The CDR3 extends over 15 amino acids. CDR3 DNA sequence: TGTGCCAGCAGCTTAGCCCCGGGATCTAGTAATGAGCAGTTCTTC. Its translation: CASSLAPGSSNEQFF.

The chain joins TRBV5-6 to TRBJ2-7; 9 bases agree with TRBD1. V was clipped by 4 bases and J by 6 bases; unmatched bases: 11. CDR1 is SGHDT and CDR2 is YYEEEE in the germline V gene. The CDR3 spans 15 residues. CDR3 residues: CASSNSGTGRREQYF. The CDR3 bases are TGTGCCAGCAGCAACTCCGGGACAGGGCGTCGCGAGCAGTACTTC. Filled out from reference TRBV5-6 and TRBJ2-7, the complete variable domain reads DAGVTQSPTHLIKTRGQQVTLRCSPKSGHDTVSWYQQALGQGPQFIFQYYEEEERQRGNFPDRFSGHQFPNYSSELNVNALLLGDSALYLCASSNSGTGRREQYFGPGTRLTVT.